This is a list of T cell receptor beta chains from one sample in a study of blood T cell repertoires in COVID-19. Data came from immunoSEQ multiplex PCR; TCRdb stores just in-frame clones and leaves some out. The data contain fewer than 25,000 clones, more than 70% of them singletons. Sequenced sample: peripheral blood. The source is a human donor in a cohort sampled during active COVID-19. Each CDR3 is given with its conserved first and last residue. The D gene is left open where the match is weak. Rows give clone size only sometimes, using once, few, many, or a class for an expanded clone.

d_gene	j_gene	abundance	v_gene	CDR3aa	CDR3nt
-	TRBJ2-2	-	TRBV9	CTSSVESLNTGELFF	TGTACCAGCAGCGTAGAATCCCTGAACACCGGGGAGCTGTTTTTT
TRBD1	TRBJ1-1	-	TRBV19	CASSPGTALNTEAFF	TGTGCCAGTAGTCCCGGGACAGCCCTGAACACTGAAGCTTTCTTT
TRBD2	TRBJ2-7	-	TRBV28	CASSKRVWREGHEQYF	TGTGCCAGCAGTAAGAGGGTATGGCGGGAGGGCCACGAGCAGTACTTC
-	TRBJ2-5	-	TRBV14	CASSQAGLEETQYF	TGTGCCAGCAGCCAAGCGGGGTTGGAAGAGACCCAGTACTTC
TRBD1	TRBJ1-1	-	TRBV18	CASQPGQGDTEAFF	TGTGCCAGCCAACCTGGACAGGGCGACACTGAAGCTTTCTTT
-	TRBJ1-1	-	TRBV24-1	CATSDFAILMATEAFF	TGTGCCACCAGTGATTTCGCGATACTAATGGCCACTGAAGCTTTCTTT
TRBD1	TRBJ1-1	-	TRBV7-8	CASSLEDRATEAFF	TGTGCCAGCAGCTTAGAGGACAGGGCCACTGAAGCTTTCTTT
-	TRBJ1-4	-	TRBV5-5	CASSPSGEKLFF	TGTGCCAGCAGCCCGTCGGGTGAAAAACTGTTTTTT
TRBD2	TRBJ2-3	-	TRBV19	CASQREGGDTQYF	TGTGCCAGCCAAAGGGAGGGCGGCGATACGCAGTATTTT
-	TRBJ2-7	-	TRBV7-9	CASSYRPTDEQYF	TGTGCCAGCAGCTATCGCCCTACTGACGAGCAGTACTTC
-	TRBJ2-1	-	TRBV19	CASSIDQGTPNDYNEQFF	TGTGCCAGTAGTATAGATCAGGGGACACCAAATGACTACAATGAGCAGTTCTTC
TRBD1	TRBJ1-2	-	TRBV28	CASSFPKGQSGYTF	TGTGCCAGCAGTTTCCCTAAGGGACAGAGCGGCTACACCTTC
TRBD1	TRBJ1-1	-	TRBV4-1	CASSQTETGGAFF	TGCGCCAGCAGCCAGACCGAGACAGGGGGAGCTTTCTTT
-	TRBJ1-1	-	TRBV6-5	CASSPGTEAFF	TGTGCCAGCAGTCCGGGCACTGAAGCTTTCTTT
-	TRBJ2-7	once	TRBV27	CASGPGLMPYEQYF	TGTGCCAGCGGGCCGGGACTCATGCCTTACGAGCAGTACTTC
-	TRBJ2-7	-	TRBV7-9	CASTSGTYEQYF	TGTGCCAGCACCTCCGGGACCTACGAGCAGTACTTC
TRBD1	TRBJ2-3	-	TRBV5-1	CASSLGDRETDTQYF	TGCGCCAGCAGCTTGGGGGACAGAGAGACAGATACGCAGTATTTT
-	TRBJ1-1	-	TRBV6-4	CASTHGGEAFF	TGTGCCAGCACCCACGGTGGTGAAGCTTTCTTT
-	TRBJ1-1	few	TRBV19	CASSSTWNTEAFF	TGTGCCAGTAGCAGTACCTGGAACACTGAAGCTTTCTTT
TRBD2	TRBJ2-7	-	TRBV11-2	CASSLGLAGVVREQYF	TGTGCCAGCAGCTTAGGTCTAGCGGGAGTCGTGAGAGAGCAGTACTTC
-	TRBJ1-1	-	TRBV12-2	CASLPTGQTEAFF	TGTGCAAGTCTCCCGACAGGGCAGACTGAAGCTTTCTTT
-	TRBJ2-2	few	TRBV29-1	CSVRGSGELFF	TGCAGCGTTAGGGGTTCGGGGGAGCTGTTTTTT
-	TRBJ2-7	-	TRBV28	CASSLTSSYEQYF	TGTGCCAGCAGCCTAACTAGTTCTTACGAGCAGTACTTC
TRBD1	TRBJ1-3	once	TRBV11-2	CASSAQTGTSSGNTIYF	TGTGCCAGCAGCGCCCAGACAGGGACGAGCTCTGGAAACACCATATATTTT
-	TRBJ1-5	-	TRBV2	CASRTRSNQPQHF	TGTGCCAGCAGAACCAGATCGAATCAGCCCCAGCATTTT
-	TRBJ1-1	-	TRBV3-1/TRBV3-2	CASSRQPNRAGMNTEAFF	TGTGCCAGCAGCCGACAACCCAACCGTGCGGGGATGAACACTGAAGCTTTCTTT
-	TRBJ1-3	-	TRBV2	CASSPDRNRNTIYF	TGTGCCAGCAGTCCAGACAGGAATCGAAACACCATATATTTT
-	TRBJ1-2	-	TRBV2	CASRDLRGGYTF	TGTGCCAGCAGAGATTTGCGGGGCGGCTACACCTTC
TRBD1	TRBJ1-3	-	TRBV5-1	CASSLAGQGANTIYF	TGCGCCAGCAGCTTGGCAGGACAGGGGGCAAACACCATATATTTT
-	TRBJ1-2	few	TRBV5-1	CASSLAANYGYTF	TGCGCCAGCAGCTTGGCAGCTAACTATGGCTACACCTTC
-	TRBJ1-5	-	TRBV19	CASSNGGGNQPQHF	TGTGCCAGTAGTAATGGGGGGGGCAATCAGCCCCAGCATTTT
-	TRBJ1-3	-	TRBV9	CASSPNRAAGNTIYF	TGTGCCAGCAGCCCTAACAGGGCTGCGGGAAACACCATATATTTT
-	TRBJ1-5	-	TRBV5-1	CASSFAGGNQPQHF	TGCGCCAGCAGCTTCGCAGGGGGCAATCAGCCCCAGCATTTT
-	TRBJ2-3	-	TRBV6-1	CASSERWSPTDTQYF	TGTGCCAGCAGTGAAAGGTGGAGTCCCACAGATACGCAGTATTTT
-	TRBJ2-1	-	TRBV5-4	CASSLDGSSYNEQFF	TGTGCCAGCAGCTTGGACGGGAGCTCCTACAATGAGCAGTTCTTC
TRBD1	TRBJ2-2	-	TRBV18	CASSPGDRDTGELFF	TGTGCCAGCTCACCAGGGGACAGGGACACCGGGGAGCTGTTTTTT
TRBD1	TRBJ2-1	-	TRBV5-8	CASSPGQVGVKEQFF	TGTGCCAGCAGCCCGGGACAGGTAGGGGTAAAGGAGCAGTTCTTC
TRBD1	TRBJ1-5	-	TRBV6-1	CASSEASTLGGLEPQHF	TGTGCCAGCAGTGAAGCCTCTACGTTAGGGGGCCTGGAGCCCCAGCATTTT
-	TRBJ2-1	-	TRBV7-2	CASSLTGRGGSYNEQFF	TGTGCCAGCAGCTTAACGGGTAGGGGGGGCTCCTACAATGAGCAGTTCTTC
-	TRBJ2-1	-	TRBV19	CASSMDSGASTYNEQFF	TGTGCCAGTAGTATGGACAGCGGGGCTTCAACCTACAATGAGCAGTTCTTC
-	TRBJ2-7	-	TRBV27	CASSPRLVGSYEQYF	TGTGCCAGCAGTCCCCGACTAGTGGGTTCCTACGAGCAGTACTTC
-	TRBJ2-7	once	TRBV10-3	CAISESAFSSGGYEQYF	TGTGCCATCAGTGAGTCCGCATTTTCCTCTGGAGGCTACGAGCAGTACTTC
-	TRBJ1-2	-	TRBV28	CASTTDRNYGYTF	TGTGCCAGCACAACCGACAGGAACTATGGCTACACCTTC